What follows describes a single T cell receptor beta chain. Other DNA variants within this sample encode the same CDR3. The source of the sample is a study of shared clonotypes between healthy human individuals. Trimming took 2 bases from V and 7 from J, leaving 6 bases between them. There are 12 residues in the CDR3. The germline V gene encodes CDR1 MNHEY and CDR2 SVGAGI. Measured with immunoSEQ multiplex PCR; TCRdb has only the in-frame clones, and not every one. This table has more than 550,000 clones, 92% appearing once. Naive CD8 cells lacked CD45RO and underwent positive selection for CCR7, leaving out terminally differentiated effector memory CD45RA+ cells.

This sequence was found in a man aged 30 to 45 in good health. The sequenced material came from naive CD8+ T cells sorted from blood. The chain recombines TRBV6-5 with TRBJ2-1; no definite D call. The CDR3 loop reads CASSYEGNEQFF. DNA of the CDR3: TGTGCCAGCAGTTACGAAGGGAATGAGCAGTTCTTC.